This entry lists 20 T cell receptor beta chains sequenced from one sample in a study of early T cells in non-severe SARS-CoV-2 infection. From the 5' RACE reads, TCRdb called clonotypes with MiXCR, one entry per CDR3 protein. The sample has tens of thousands of distinct CDR3 sequences; about 6.1% are singletons. The sample was whole blood. All receptors come from an adult who was a healthcare worker with PCR-confirmed SARS-CoV-2 infection or an uninfected control (not recorded which).

In regard to this clonotype: Given a much more abundant clone one base away, this may be a read error. The chain carries TRBV18 and TRBJ2-1, with D possibly being TRBD2 (5 bases). In germline, CDR1 is KGHSH, CDR2 LQKENI. The CDR3 is 15 amino acids. V dropped 3 bases and J dropped 8 bases, with 17 bases sitting between them. The CDR3 region has the DNA TGTGCCAGCTCACCTACGGGCGGGTCCTATGATGAGCAGTTCTTC. Translated: CASSPTGGSYDEQFF.

This clonotype has just a few counts. This chain links TRBV12-3 or TRBV12-4 with TRBJ2-5; tentatively, D is TRBD2 (7 bases). The length of the CDR3 is 16 residues. The V and J ends lost 5 bases and 2 bases respectively, with 18 bases between them. The CDR3 here is CASSALGAGAQETQYF. CDR3 DNA sequence: TGTGCCAGCAGTGCCTTGGGCGCGGGGGCACAAGAGACCCAGTACTTC.

This clonotype has just one count. The CDR3 DNA is TGTGCCAGCAGTTTGGCCCTCGGACTAGATACGCAGTATTTT. Translation gives CASSLALGLDTQYF. This chain joins TRBV27 and TRBJ2-3; TRBD2 might be the D (5 bases). The germline CDR1 and CDR2 sequences are MNHEY and SMNVEV (reference sequence). The CDR3 is 14 residues long. Trimming pared 3 bases from V and 5 bases from J, leaving 12 bases between.

This clonotype was counted many times. The gene calls are TRBV11-2 and TRBJ2-4, with D perhaps TRBD2 (5 bases). The germline V gene has CDR1 SGHAT and CDR2 FQNNGV. The CDR3 has 14 residues. Trimming took off 3 bases at V and 7 bases at J, with 13 bases between the two ends. The CDR3 DNA reads TGTGCCAGCAGCTTGGCGCTAGCCTGGAACATTCAGTACTTC. This codes for CASSLALAWNIQYF.

Ten or more counts support this clonotype. The chain is built from TRBV20-1 and TRBJ2-7, with 7 bases that match TRBD1. The CDR3 sequence is 12 residues long. With 5 bases clipped from V and 4 bases from J, the junction kept 5 bases outside the gene matches. Germline CDR1 reads DFQATT; CDR2 reads SNEGSKA (reference sequence). The CDR3, as DNA: TGCAGTGCTGGGGACAGTGCTTACGAGCAGTACTTC. Translated, it gives CSAGDSAYEQYF.

At least ten counts were recorded for this clonotype. The CDR3 protein is CSAREEVGRGYTF. CDR3 nucleotides: TGCAGTGCTAGGGAAGAAGTAGGCCGGGGCTACACCTTC. The chain joins TRBV20-1 to TRBJ1-2, with D uncertain. V was clipped by 3 bases and J by 8 bases, with 16 bases between them. CDR1 and CDR2 (germline): DFQATT, SNEGSKA (reference sequence). The CDR3 has 13 amino acids.

This sequence joins TRBV6-6 and TRBJ1-2; 9 nucleotides match TRBD1. With V trimmed by 2 bases and J by 3 bases, 7 bases remained unmatched. CDR3 length equals 16 residues. Germline values: CDR1 MNHNY, CDR2 SVGAGI (reference sequence). The CDR3 nucleotides read TGTGCCAGCAGTTACCTAGGACAGGGGCAGCACTATGGCTACACCTTC. Residues: CASSYLGQGQHYGYTF.

There are a few counts of this clonotype. CDR3 sequence (DNA): TGTGCCAGCAGTGACAACACCGGGACTACCTACAATGAGCAGTTCTTC. Residues: CASSDNTGTTYNEQFF. The chain joins TRBV6-2 or TRBV6-3 to TRBJ2-1; 7 bases agree with TRBD2. Germline CDR1 reads MNHEY; CDR2 reads SVGEGT. There are 16 residues in the CDR3. The J segment lost 2 bases and the V segment lost 5 bases, leaving 9 bases of the junction unmatched.

This clonotype was detected a few times. CDR3 sequence: CASSLEGIWLFF. The CDR3 DNA reads as TGCGCCAGCAGCTTGGAAGGGATATGGCTGTTTTTT. The chain uses TRBV5-1 and TRBJ1-4, with unresolved D. Germline loops: CDR1 SGHRS, CDR2 YFSETQ. The V end was cut by 0 bases, the J end by 14 bases, with 11 bases between. The CDR3 is 12 amino acids.

This clonotype showed up many times. J is TRBJ2-1 and V is TRBV11-2; TRBD2 is a possible D gene (6 bases). Germline lookup yields CDR1 SGHAT and CDR2 FQNNGV. V lost 4 bases, J lost 0 bases, and 19 bases lay in between. CDR3 size: 18 residues. In DNA form, the CDR3 reads TGTGCCAGCAGCTGCGTCGCGGGATCCGCCTCCTCCTACAATGAGCAGTTCTTC. Residues: CASSCVAGSASSYNEQFF.

This clonotype has at least ten counts. CDR3 region: CSASPGQPGQPQHF. The CDR3 DNA is TGCAGCGCGTCGCCCGGGCAGCCAGGACAGCCCCAGCATTTT. The chain employs TRBV29-1 and TRBJ1-5; D is unresolved. The V gene lost 7 bases and the J gene lost 7 bases, with 20 bases spanning the gap. Germline lookup yields CDR1 SQVTM and CDR2 ANQGSEA. The CDR3 loop spans 14 amino acids.

This sequence joins TRBV7-3 and TRBJ2-3; the match to TRBD2 covers 10 bases. The CDR3 consists of 15 residues. Per germline, CDR1 SGHTA and CDR2 FQGTGA. J was trimmed by 0 bases and V by 6 bases; bases with no gene match: 3. This chain's CDR3 is CASRIAGGSTDTQYF. The DNA for the CDR3 is TGTGCCAGCAGGATAGCGGGAGGTAGCACAGATACGCAGTATTTT.

In its sample, this clonotype was seen many times. This chain links TRBV6-1 with TRBJ2-1; D unresolved. Germline V gene sequence: CDR1 MNHNS, CDR2 SASEGT. The CDR3 covers 15 residues. V was shortened by 1 base and J by 0 bases, with 7 bases between the two germline ends. The CDR3 coding sequence is TGTGCCAGCAGTGAAGTACCTAGCTCCTACAATGAGCAGTTCTTC. Translating it yields CASSEVPSSYNEQFF.

A few counts support this clonotype. The rearrangement links TRBV18 to TRBJ2-5; D is unclear. The CDR3 extends over 11 amino acids. The ends were cut back, 2 bases at V and 5 bases at J, with 3 bases in the middle. CDR1 is KGHSH, CDR2 LQKENI, per germline. The CDR3 reads CASSPLETQYF. For the CDR3, the DNA is TGTGCCAGCTCACCATTGGAGACCCAGTACTTC. Full variable domain (missing parts from reference TRBV18 and TRBJ2-5): NAGVMQNPRHLVRRRGQEARLRCSPMKGHSHVYWYRQLPEEGLKFMVYLQKENIIDESGMPKERFSAEFPKEGPSILRIQQVVRGDSAAYFCASSPLETQYFGPGTRLLVL.

This clonotype occurred once. The chain couples TRBV6-4 to TRBJ2-1; 11 bases are shared with TRBD1. V gave up 8 bases and J gave up 7 bases; unmatched junction bases: 4. Germline V gives CDR1 MRHNA, CDR2 SNTAGT. The CDR3 length is 13 residues. The CDR3 DNA sequence: TGTGCCAGCGGGACAGGGGGATGGAATGAGCAGTTCTTC. It is translated as CASGTGGWNEQFF.

This clonotype was seen ten or more times. The chain is built from TRBV29-1 and TRBJ2-1, with 9 positions matching TRBD2. This CDR3 region has 14 residues. The junction had 8 bases not matched to a gene; V was cut back by 4 bases and J by 7 bases. CDR1 SQVTM and CDR2 ANQGSEA come from the germline V gene. The CDR3 DNA is TGCAGCGTTGCGTCTCTAGCGGGGAGAAATGAGCAGTTCTTC. Its translation is CSVASLAGRNEQFF.

At least ten counts were recorded for this clonotype. The chain uses TRBV20-1 and TRBJ1-2, with TRBD1 identical over 7 bases. Germline assignment: CDR1 DFQATT and CDR2 SNEGSKA (reference sequence). CDR3 size: 13 residues. V gave up 4 bases and J gave up 7 bases; unmatched junction bases: 9. As DNA, the CDR3 is TGCAGTGCTAAAGGAGGACAGGTATTTGGCTACACCTTC. It translates to CSAKGGQVFGYTF.

This clonotype was counted ten times or more. The rearrangement links TRBV30 to TRBJ1-1; 7 bases line up with TRBD1. The CDR3 sequence is 15 residues long. Germline assignment: CDR1 GTSNPN and CDR2 SVGIG (reference sequence). V lost 3 bases and J lost 1; bases outside the gene matches: 8. CDR3 loop: CAWRPRDSPNTEAFF. The CDR3 DNA is TGTGCCTGGAGGCCTCGGGACAGCCCGAACACTGAAGCTTTCTTT.

This clonotype was recorded a few times. The chain employs TRBV12-3 or TRBV12-4 and TRBJ1-1, with 8 bases lining up with TRBD1. This CDR3 spans 15 amino acids. The V and J ends lost 1 base and 5 bases, in that order; junction bases with no gene match: 6. CDR3 sequence reads: CASSLDTGGETEAFF. The CDR3 DNA sequence: TGTGCCAGCAGTTTAGATACAGGGGGAGAGACTGAAGCTTTCTTT.

The V gene is TRBV7-6, the J gene TRBJ2-2; D not certain. Germline-derived CDR1 and CDR2 are SGHVS and FNYEAQ. V lost 3 bases and J lost 0, with 8 bases in between. There are 15 residues in the CDR3. The CDR3 protein is CASSLERSNTGELFF. The CDR3 nucleotides read TGTGCCAGCAGCTTGGAAAGATCGAACACCGGGGAGCTGTTTTTT.